The 25 T cell receptor beta chains reported below all come from one sample, sequenced in a study. Cells sorted as Tregs were CD4+, CD25+ and CD127-/low. TCRdb re-derived calls from the 5' RACE reads in MiXCR, one entry per CDR3 protein. The sample yields approximately 40,000 distinct CDR3 sequences, about 20% seen once. Sample: Tregs sorted from blood. These receptors were collected from a female donor with breast cancer.

The table lists this clonotype with a few counts. V and J are TRBV12-3 or TRBV12-4 and TRBJ2-1; D unresolved. CDR3 length equals 14 residues. The V gene lost 4 bases and the J gene lost 3 bases, with 10 bases spanning the gap. The chain's CDR3 is CASSSDPRYNEQFF. The CDR3 nucleotides read TGTGCCAGCAGTTCGGACCCACGCTACAATGAGCAGTTCTTC.

This clonotype was recorded a few times. The genes are TRBV27 and TRBJ1-5; tentative D call: TRBD1 (5 bases). In germline, CDR1 is MNHEY, CDR2 SMNVEV (reference sequence). The CDR3 is made up of 14 amino acids. V lost 5 bases, J lost 7 bases, and 15 bases lay in between. The DNA for the CDR3 is TGTGCCAGCAGTCTGCGGGGCCTGGTACAGCCCCAGCATTTT. As protein: CASSLRGLVQPQHF.

The sample holds many counts of this clonotype. CDR3 loop: CASSQKTVPNSPLHF. The CDR3 nucleotides read TGCGCCAGCAGCCAAAAGACAGTGCCGAATTCACCCCTCCACTTT. The genes are TRBV4-1 and TRBJ1-6; a weak D match, TRBD1 (5 bases). V was shortened by 2 bases and J by 7 bases, with 12 bases between the two germline ends. Germline values: CDR1 MGHRA, CDR2 YSYEKL. CDR3 size: 15 residues.

This chain joins TRBV6-1 and TRBJ2-1; 12 positions agree with TRBD1. Germline CDR1 is MNHNS and CDR2 is SASEGT. Germline trimming cut 5 bases from V and 8 bases from J; bases unmatched to any gene: 4. The CDR3 covers 14 residues. CDR3 bases: TGTGCCAGCAGTATGGGACAGGGGGCTGATGAGCAGTTCTTC. Translating it yields CASSMGQGADEQFF.

Notes on this clonotype: It may be a read error: a sequence one base away is much more abundant. J is TRBJ2-1 and V is TRBV9; 8 bases map to TRBD2. The CDR3 extends over 15 amino acids. Germline V CDR1 and CDR2: SGDLS, YYNGEE. CDR3 loop: CASSAGGDSYYEQFF. In DNA form, the CDR3 reads TGTGCCAGCAGCGCCGGGGGGGACTCCTACTATGAGCAGTTCTTC.

Worth noting for this clonotype: A read error is possible here, since a much larger clone lies one base away. The conserved final phenylalanine or tryptophan is absent from the CDR3, which likely points to a read error. V is TRBV20-1 and J is TRBJ2-3, with TRBD2 as a possible D gene (6 bases). Per germline, CDR1 DFQATT and CDR2 SNEGSKA (reference sequence). V lost 0 bases and J lost 6, with 13 bases in between. The CDR3 is made up of 14 amino acids. The CDR3 sequence: CSARELAVLDTQYL. The CDR3 DNA reads TGCAGTGCTAGAGAACTAGCCGTTTTGGATACGCAGTATTTA.

The rearrangement links TRBV27 to TRBJ2-7; 8 bases line up with TRBD2. The CDR3 is made up of 15 amino acids. Germline CDR1 is MNHEY and CDR2 is SMNVEV (reference sequence). V shed 5 bases, J shed 3 bases, and the junction held 9 bases outside the gene matches. The CDR3 region has the DNA TGTGCCAGCAGTCTGCGAGGCGGGAGGTTCTACGAGCAGTACTTC. Its translation: CASSLRGGRFYEQYF.

This clonotype was seen only a few times. The chain couples TRBV12-3 or TRBV12-4 to TRBJ2-1; weak D call: TRBD1 (8 bases). The V end lost 5 bases, the J end lost 3 bases, and 14 bases lay between the germline ends. The CDR3 loop spans 15 amino acids. The CDR3 nucleotides read TGTGCCAGCAGTGACACAGGGGGGGACTACAATGAGCAGTTCTTC. Amino acid sequence: CASSDTGGDYNEQFF.

With regard to this clonotype: A much larger clone lies a single base off, so this may be a read error. The chain uses TRBV12-3 or TRBV12-4 and TRBJ2-1; 9 bases match TRBD2. With V trimmed by 5 bases and J by 7 bases, 6 bases remained unmatched. This CDR3 contains 14 residues. This chain's CDR3 is CASSRTSVSNEQFF. The CDR3 DNA is TGTGCCAGCAGTCGGACTAGCGTGAGTAATGAGCAGTTCTTC.

This clonotype has a handful of counts. This chain joins TRBV7-9 and TRBJ1-2; TRBD1 matches at 7 bases. The CDR3 runs 13 residues. CDR1 and CDR2 from the germline V gene are SEHNR and FQNEAQ (reference sequence). J was trimmed by 4 bases and V by 5 bases; bases with no gene match: 4. The CDR3 coding sequence is TGTGCCAGCAGCCAGGGGGGATCCTATGGCTACACCTTC. Translated: CASSQGGSYGYTF.

This clonotype was recorded at least ten times. J is TRBJ2-7 and V is TRBV27; 8 positions match TRBD2. V shed 5 bases, J shed 3 bases, and the junction held 6 bases outside the gene matches. CDR1 is MNHEY and CDR2 is SMNVEV in the germline V gene (reference sequence). The CDR3 sequence is 14 residues long. The CDR3 sequence: CASSDLSGGYEQYF. CDR3 coding DNA: TGTGCCAGCAGTGACTTGAGCGGGGGCTACGAGCAGTACTTC.

This clonotype was counted ten times or more. The V and J genes are TRBV20-1 and TRBJ2-1, with 8 bases identical to TRBD2. This CDR3 has 16 amino acids. Germline loops: CDR1 DFQATT, CDR2 SNEGSKA (reference sequence). The V segment lost 5 bases and the J segment 4 bases; nucleotides outside the gene matches: 13. The CDR3 coding sequence is TGCAGTGCTTCAAACGTAGTGCTAGCGGGTTACAATGAGCAGTTCTTC. Translating it yields CSASNVVLAGYNEQFF.

The CDR3 protein is CASRPGLAAIASYEQYF. The DNA for the CDR3 is TGCGCCAGCAGACCGGGACTAGCGGCTATTGCCTCCTACGAGCAGTACTTC. The chain uses TRBV5-1 and TRBJ2-7; the match to TRBD2 covers 11 bases. This CDR3 has 17 residues. Germline CDR1 SGHRS, CDR2 YFSETQ. V shed 5 bases, J shed 0 bases, and the junction held 10 bases outside the gene matches.

This clonotype was detected a few times. One junction end disagrees with the germline gene, perhaps due to a read error. The V gene is TRBV12-3 or TRBV12-4, the J gene TRBJ2-1; D is unclear. This CDR3 contains 14 residues. Here the CDR3 reads CANSLGNINNEQFF. CDR3 bases: TGTGCCAACAGTTTGGGAAATATAAACAATGAGCAGTTCTTC.

This clonotype has just a few counts. This chain uses TRBV3-1 with TRBJ2-7; 7 bases are shared with TRBD2. With V trimmed by 5 bases and J by 5 bases, 12 bases remained unmatched. The CDR3 extends over 15 amino acids. Germline CDR1 reads LGHDT; CDR2 reads YNNKEL (reference sequence). The CDR3: CASSSSGGGGHEQYF. CDR3 sequence (DNA): TGTGCCAGCAGCTCTAGCGGAGGCGGAGGGCACGAGCAGTACTTC.

This chain joins TRBV5-4 and TRBJ1-2; D call uncertain. This CDR3 is built from 13 residues. Germline V CDR1 and CDR2: SGHNT, YYREEE (reference sequence). Trimming took off 2 bases at V and 8 bases at J, with 13 bases between the two ends. Written as DNA, the CDR3 is TGTGCCAGCAGCTTAATCCCCACACGGGGCTACACCTTC. It yields the protein CASSLIPTRGYTF.

In this sample, this clonotype turned up many times. The chain links TRBV5-1 to TRBJ2-7; D call uncertain. With 0 bases removed from V and 3 bases from J, the gap between germline ends came to 10 bases. The CDR3 sequence is 14 residues long. Germline assignment: CDR1 SGHRS and CDR2 YFSETQ. As DNA, the CDR3 is TGCGCCAGCAGCTTGGAGGTTGGGCTCTACGAGCAGTACTTC. Amino acids: CASSLEVGLYEQYF.

This clonotype was seen ten or more times. The chain joins TRBV15 to TRBJ2-3; D gene ambiguous. The V end was cut by 0 bases, the J end by 6 bases, with 7 bases between. Looked up from germline, CDR1 is LNHNV and CDR2 is YYDKDF (reference sequence). The CDR3 has 13 amino acids. The CDR3: CATSRELADTQYF. The CDR3 nucleotides are TGTGCCACCAGCAGAGAGCTGGCCGATACGCAGTATTTT. Complete variable domain (other parts from reference TRBV15 and TRBJ2-3): DAMVIQNPRYQVTQFGKPVTLSCSQTLNHNVMYWYQQKSSQAPKLLFHYYDKDFNNEADTPDNFQSRRPNTSFCFLDIRSPGLGDTAMYLCATSRELADTQYFGPGTRLTVL.

This clonotype showed up many times. The chain couples TRBV7-2 to TRBJ2-3; no firm D call. This CDR3 has 14 residues. Germline V gene data show CDR1 as SGHTA and CDR2 as FQGNSA. V lost 2 bases, J lost 5 bases, and 11 bases lay in between. The CDR3 DNA reads as TGTGCCAGCAGCTTACAACCTCATGGAGATACGCAGTATTTT. As protein: CASSLQPHGDTQYF.

A word on this clonotype: A much larger clone lies a single base off, so this may be a read error. V gene TRBV6-5 combines with J gene TRBJ2-7; 8 nucleotides line up with TRBD2. The CDR3 is 15 residues long. Germline CDR1 MNHEY, CDR2 SVGAGI. Trimming took 8 bases from V and 2 from J; bases not matched to a gene: 11. The CDR3 loop is CASRPSGYSPYEQYF. The CDR3 nucleotides read TGTGCCAGCCGCCCTAGCGGGTATTCCCCCTACGAGCAGTACTTC.

This clonotype was found a few times. The gene calls are TRBV27 and TRBJ2-5, with D possibly being TRBD1 (6 bases). This CDR3 comprises 21 residues. The V gene's germline CDR1 is MNHEY and CDR2 SMNVEV (reference sequence). The V end was cut by 2 bases, the J end by 5 bases, with 33 bases between. The CDR3 DNA reads as TGTGCCAGCAGTTTAGCACCGCCTGACAGGCTACTAGTTCGGGGCCACGAGACCCAGTACTTC. Its translation is CASSLAPPDRLLVRGHETQYF.

This clonotype turned up a few times. The chain combines TRBV20-1 with TRBJ2-7; D remains ambiguous. Looked up from germline, CDR1 is DFQATT and CDR2 is SNEGSKA (reference sequence). The CDR3 totals 13 residues. The ends were cut back, 5 bases at V and 2 bases at J, with 13 bases in the middle. The CDR3: CSAPRTDTYEQYF. The CDR3 DNA reads as TGCAGTGCTCCTCGGACCGACACCTACGAGCAGTACTTC.

This clonotype was observed many times. The chain employs TRBV27 and TRBJ2-4, with 7 bases fitting TRBD1. Germline V gives CDR1 MNHEY, CDR2 SMNVEV (reference sequence). CDR3 length: 15 amino acids. J gave up 7 bases and V 5 bases, and 11 bases lay outside the gene matches. The CDR3 sequence is CASSTRQGLYNIQYF. CDR3 sequence (DNA): TGTGCCAGCAGTACCCGACAGGGTTTATATAACATTCAGTACTTC.

This clonotype was recorded a few times. The rearrangement links TRBV11-3 to TRBJ2-7; no clear D gene. Trimming pared 5 bases from V and 5 bases from J, leaving 19 bases between. The CDR3 runs 15 residues. CDR1 SGHNT and CDR2 YENEEA come from the germline V gene. CDR3 sequence (DNA): TGTGCCAGCAGCCCCTCCCCAGAGCTACGCGACGAGCAGTACTTC. Encoded protein: CASSPSPELRDEQYF.

This clonotype was detected many times. This chain links TRBV20-1 with TRBJ1-1; 10 nucleotides match TRBD1. The CDR3 totals 12 residues. CDR1 is DFQATT and CDR2 is SNEGSKA in the germline V gene (reference sequence). Trimming cost V 8 bases and J 5 bases; bases outside gene matches: 5. This chain's CDR3 is CSTGQGVTEAFF. DNA of the CDR3: TGCAGTACAGGACAGGGGGTTACTGAAGCTTTCTTT.